Sequencing of this T cell receptor beta chain was carried out in a study of identical twins. V was clipped by 4 bases and J by 0 bases; unmatched bases: 11. The CDR3 has 19 residues. With template switching, a universal primer site was added, and the cDNA carried unique molecular identifiers. TCRdb ran MiXCR on the 5' RACE reads and lists one entry per CDR3 protein. The repertoire holds about 280,000 distinct CDR3 sequences, with under 9% as singletons. The same sample was also studied in work on yellow fever vaccine responses in identical twins.

The sequenced sample was memory (CD45RO+) T cells sorted from blood. This receptor was identified in a woman aged 18-30 years in good health. V is TRBV12-3 or TRBV12-4 and J is TRBJ2-3, with 12 bases fitting TRBD2. The CDR3 protein is CASSSAPGTSGPSTDTQYF. CDR3 coding DNA: TGTGCCAGCAGTTCAGCCCCCGGGACTAGCGGGCCGAGCACAGATACGCAGTATTTT.